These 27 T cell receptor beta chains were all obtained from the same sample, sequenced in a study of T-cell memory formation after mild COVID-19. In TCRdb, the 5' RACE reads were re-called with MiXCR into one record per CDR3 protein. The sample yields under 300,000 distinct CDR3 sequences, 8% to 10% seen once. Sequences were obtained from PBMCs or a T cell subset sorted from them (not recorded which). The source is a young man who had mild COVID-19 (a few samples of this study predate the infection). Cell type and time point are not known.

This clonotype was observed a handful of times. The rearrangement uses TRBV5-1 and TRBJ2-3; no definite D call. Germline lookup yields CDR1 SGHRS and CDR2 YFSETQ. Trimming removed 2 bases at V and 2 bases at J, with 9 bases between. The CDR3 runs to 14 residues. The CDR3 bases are TGCGCCAGCAGCTTTGACGGACCCACAGATACGCAGTATTTT. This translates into CASSFDGPTDTQYF.

The CDR3 sequence: CASSLPGETDTQYF. The DNA for the CDR3 is TGCGCCAGCAGCTTGCCGGGGGAAACAGATACGCAGTATTTT. The rearrangement links TRBV5-1 to TRBJ2-3, with a weak D call TRBD2 (6 bases). There are 14 residues in the CDR3. Germline assignment: CDR1 SGHRS and CDR2 YFSETQ. The V end was cut by 1 base, the J end by 3 bases, with 9 bases between.

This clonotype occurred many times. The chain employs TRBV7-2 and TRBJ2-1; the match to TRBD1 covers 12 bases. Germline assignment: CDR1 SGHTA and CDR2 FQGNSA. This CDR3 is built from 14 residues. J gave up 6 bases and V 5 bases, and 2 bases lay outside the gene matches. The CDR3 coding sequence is TGTGCCAGCAGCCGGGACAGGGGGCCCAATGAGCAGTTCTTC. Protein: CASSRDRGPNEQFF.

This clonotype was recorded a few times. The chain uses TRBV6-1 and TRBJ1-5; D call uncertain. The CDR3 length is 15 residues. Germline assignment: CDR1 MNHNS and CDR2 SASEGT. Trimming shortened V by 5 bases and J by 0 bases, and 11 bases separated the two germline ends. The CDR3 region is CASSPGLASNQPQHF. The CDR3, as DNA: TGTGCCAGCAGTCCCGGCCTGGCTAGCAATCAGCCCCAGCATTTT.

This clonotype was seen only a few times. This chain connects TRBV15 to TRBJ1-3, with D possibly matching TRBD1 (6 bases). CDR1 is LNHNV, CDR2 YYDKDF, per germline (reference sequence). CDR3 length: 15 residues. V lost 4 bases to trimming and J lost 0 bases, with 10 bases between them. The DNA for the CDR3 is TGTGCCACCAGCAACGGGACACGCTCTGGAAACACCATATATTTT. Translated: CATSNGTRSGNTIYF.

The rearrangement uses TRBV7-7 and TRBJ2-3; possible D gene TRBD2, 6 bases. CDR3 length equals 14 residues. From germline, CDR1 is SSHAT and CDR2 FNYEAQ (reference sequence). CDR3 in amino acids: CASGGRLPADTQYF. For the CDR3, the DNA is TGTGCTAGCGGAGGGCGGTTACCCGCCGATACGCAGTATTTT.

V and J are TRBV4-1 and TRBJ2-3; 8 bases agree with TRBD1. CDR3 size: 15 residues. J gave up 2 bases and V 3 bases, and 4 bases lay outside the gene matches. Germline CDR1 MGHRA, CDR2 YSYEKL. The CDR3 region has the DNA TGCGCCAGCAGCCATGTGGGACAGGTCACAGATACGCAGTATTTT. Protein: CASSHVGQVTDTQYF.

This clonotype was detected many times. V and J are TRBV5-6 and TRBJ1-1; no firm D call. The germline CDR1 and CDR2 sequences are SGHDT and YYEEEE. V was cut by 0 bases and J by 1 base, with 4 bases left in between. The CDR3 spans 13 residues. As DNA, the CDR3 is TGTGCCAGCAGCTTGGGTAAGAACACTGAAGCTTTCTTT. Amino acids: CASSLGKNTEAFF. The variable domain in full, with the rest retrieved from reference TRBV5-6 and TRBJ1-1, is DAGVTQSPTHLIKTRGQQVTLRCSPKSGHDTVSWYQQALGQGPQFIFQYYEEEERQRGNFPDRFSGHQFPNYSSELNVNALLLGDSALYLCASSLGKNTEAFFGQGTRLTVV.

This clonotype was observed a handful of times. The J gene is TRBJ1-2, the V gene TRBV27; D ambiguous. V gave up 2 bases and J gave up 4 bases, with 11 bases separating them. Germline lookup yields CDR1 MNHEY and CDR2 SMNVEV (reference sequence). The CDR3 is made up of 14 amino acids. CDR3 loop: CASSLERAGYGYTF. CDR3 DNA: TGTGCCAGCAGTTTAGAACGGGCTGGCTATGGCTACACCTTC.

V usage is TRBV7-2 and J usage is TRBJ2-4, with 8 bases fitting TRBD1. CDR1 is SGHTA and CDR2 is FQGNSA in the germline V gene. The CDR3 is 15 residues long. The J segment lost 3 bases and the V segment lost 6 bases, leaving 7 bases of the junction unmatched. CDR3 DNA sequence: TGTGCCAGCAGAAAACAGGGGGAAGACAAAAACATTCAGTACTTC. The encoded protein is CASRKQGEDKNIQYF. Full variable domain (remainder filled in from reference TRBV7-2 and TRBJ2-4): GAGVSQSPSNKVTEKGKDVELRCDPISGHTALYWYRQSLGQGLEFLIYFQGNSAPDKSGLPSDRFSAERTGGSVSTLTIQRTQQEDSAVYLCASRKQGEDKNIQYFGAGTRLSVL.

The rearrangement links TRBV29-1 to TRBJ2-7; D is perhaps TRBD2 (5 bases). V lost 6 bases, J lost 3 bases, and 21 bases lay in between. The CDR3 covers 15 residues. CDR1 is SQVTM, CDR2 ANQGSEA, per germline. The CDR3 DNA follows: TGCAGCGTGACCGGAGACGAACGGGATGGCTACGAGCAGTACTTC. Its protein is CSVTGDERDGYEQYF.

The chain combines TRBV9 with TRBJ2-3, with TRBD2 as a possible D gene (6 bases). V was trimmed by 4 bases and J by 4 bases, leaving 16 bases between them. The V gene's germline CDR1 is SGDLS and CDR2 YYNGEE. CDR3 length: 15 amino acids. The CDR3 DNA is TGTGCCAGCAGCACCGGACGGGGGATCGCAGATACGCAGTATTTT. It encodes CASSTGRGIADTQYF.

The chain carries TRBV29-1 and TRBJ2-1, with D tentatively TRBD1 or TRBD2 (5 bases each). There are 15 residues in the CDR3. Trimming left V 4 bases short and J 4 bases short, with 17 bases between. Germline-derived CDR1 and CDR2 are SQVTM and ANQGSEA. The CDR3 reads CSVAPLRGRYNEQFF. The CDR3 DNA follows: TGCAGCGTTGCCCCCCTGAGGGGACGATACAATGAGCAGTTCTTC.

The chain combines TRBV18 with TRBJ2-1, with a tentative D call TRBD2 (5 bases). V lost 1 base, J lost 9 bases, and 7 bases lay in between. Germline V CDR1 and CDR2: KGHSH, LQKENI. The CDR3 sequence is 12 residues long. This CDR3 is CASSPRGVEQFF. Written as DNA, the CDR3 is TGTGCCAGCTCACCACGGGGAGTTGAGCAGTTCTTC.

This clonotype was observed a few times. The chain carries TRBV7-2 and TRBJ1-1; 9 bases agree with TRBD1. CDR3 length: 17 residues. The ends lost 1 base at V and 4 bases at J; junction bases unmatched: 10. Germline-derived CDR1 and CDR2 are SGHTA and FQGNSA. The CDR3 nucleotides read TGTGCCAGCAGCTTAGGGCTGACAGGGGGTGAGTTCACTGAAGCTTTCTTT. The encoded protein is CASSLGLTGGEFTEAFF.

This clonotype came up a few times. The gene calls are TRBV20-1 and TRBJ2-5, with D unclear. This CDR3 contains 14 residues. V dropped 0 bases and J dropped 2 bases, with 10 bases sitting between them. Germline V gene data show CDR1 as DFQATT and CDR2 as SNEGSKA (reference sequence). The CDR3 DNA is TGCAGTGCTAGAGATCCGACGGCTCAAGAGACCCAGTACTTC. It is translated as CSARDPTAQETQYF.

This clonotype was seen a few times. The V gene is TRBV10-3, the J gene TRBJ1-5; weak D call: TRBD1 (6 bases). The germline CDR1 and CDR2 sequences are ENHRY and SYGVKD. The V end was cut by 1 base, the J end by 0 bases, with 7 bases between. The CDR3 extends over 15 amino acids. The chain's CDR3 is CAISELTGSNQPQHF. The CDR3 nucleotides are TGTGCCATCAGTGAGTTGACAGGTAGCAATCAGCCCCAGCATTTT.

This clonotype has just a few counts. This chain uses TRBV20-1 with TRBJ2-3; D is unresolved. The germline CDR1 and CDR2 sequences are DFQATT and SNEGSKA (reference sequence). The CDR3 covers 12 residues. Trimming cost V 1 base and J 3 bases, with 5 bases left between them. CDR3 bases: TGCAGTGCTAGAGTGGGGACAGATACGCAGTATTTT. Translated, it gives CSARVGTDTQYF.

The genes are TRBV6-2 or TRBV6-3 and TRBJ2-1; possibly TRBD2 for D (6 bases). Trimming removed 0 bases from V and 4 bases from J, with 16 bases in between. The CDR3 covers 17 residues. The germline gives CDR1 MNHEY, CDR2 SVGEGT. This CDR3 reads CASSYSGRRGDYNEQFF. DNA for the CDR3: TGTGCCAGCAGTTACTCGGGACGGCGCGGGGATTACAATGAGCAGTTCTTC.

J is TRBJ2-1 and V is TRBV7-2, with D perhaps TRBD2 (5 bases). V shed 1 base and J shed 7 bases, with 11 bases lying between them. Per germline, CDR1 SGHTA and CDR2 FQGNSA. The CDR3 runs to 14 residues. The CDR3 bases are TGTGCCAGCAGCTTAGTATTAGGGAGTAATGAGCAGTTCTTC. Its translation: CASSLVLGSNEQFF. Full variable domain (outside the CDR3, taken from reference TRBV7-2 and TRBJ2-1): GAGVSQSPSNKVTEKGKDVELRCDPISGHTALYWYRQSLGQGLEFLIYFQGNSAPDKSGLPSDRFSAERTGGSVSTLTIQRTQQEDSAVYLCASSLVLGSNEQFFGPGTRLTVL.

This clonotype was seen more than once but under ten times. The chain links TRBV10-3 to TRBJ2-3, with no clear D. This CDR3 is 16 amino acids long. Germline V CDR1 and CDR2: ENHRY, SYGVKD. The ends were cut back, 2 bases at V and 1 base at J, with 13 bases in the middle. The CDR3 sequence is CAISEPRGRGTDTQYF. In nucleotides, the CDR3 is TGTGCCATCAGTGAGCCCCGAGGAAGGGGCACAGATACGCAGTATTTT.

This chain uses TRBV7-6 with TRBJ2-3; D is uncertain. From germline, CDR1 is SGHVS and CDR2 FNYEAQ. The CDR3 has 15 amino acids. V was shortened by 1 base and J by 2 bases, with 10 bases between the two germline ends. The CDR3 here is CASSLGFHTTDTQYF. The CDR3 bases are TGTGCCAGCAGCTTAGGTTTTCACACCACAGATACGCAGTATTTT.

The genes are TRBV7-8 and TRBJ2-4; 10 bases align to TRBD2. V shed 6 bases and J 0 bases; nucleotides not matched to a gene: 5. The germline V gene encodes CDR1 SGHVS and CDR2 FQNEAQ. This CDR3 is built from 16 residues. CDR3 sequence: CASRKLAGIAKNIQYF. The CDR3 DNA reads TGTGCCAGCAGGAAACTAGCGGGGATAGCCAAAAACATTCAGTACTTC.

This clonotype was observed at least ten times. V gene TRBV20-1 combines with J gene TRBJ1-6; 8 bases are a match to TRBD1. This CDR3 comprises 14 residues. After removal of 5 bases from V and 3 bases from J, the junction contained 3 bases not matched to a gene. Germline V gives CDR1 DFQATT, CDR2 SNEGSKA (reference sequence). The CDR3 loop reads CSARTGGYNSPLHF. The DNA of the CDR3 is TGCAGTGCTCGAACAGGGGGCTATAATTCACCCCTCCACTTT.

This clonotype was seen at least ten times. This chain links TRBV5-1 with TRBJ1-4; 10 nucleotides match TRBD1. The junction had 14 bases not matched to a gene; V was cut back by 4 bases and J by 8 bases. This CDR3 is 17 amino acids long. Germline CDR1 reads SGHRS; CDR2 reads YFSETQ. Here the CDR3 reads CASSIAITGTGEEKLFF. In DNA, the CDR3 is TGCGCCAGCAGCATTGCGATAACCGGGACAGGGGAGGAAAAACTGTTTTTT.

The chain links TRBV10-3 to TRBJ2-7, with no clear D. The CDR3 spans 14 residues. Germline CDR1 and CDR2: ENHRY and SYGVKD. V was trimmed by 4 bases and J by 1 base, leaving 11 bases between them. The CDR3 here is CAISAAQDSYEQYV. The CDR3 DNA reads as TGTGCCATCAGTGCGGCCCAGGATTCCTACGAGCAGTACGTC.

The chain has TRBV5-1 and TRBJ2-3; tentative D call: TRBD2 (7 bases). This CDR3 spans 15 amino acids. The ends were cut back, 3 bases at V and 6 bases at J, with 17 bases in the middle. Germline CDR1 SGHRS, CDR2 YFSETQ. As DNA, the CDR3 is TGCGCCAGCAGCTGGGGGGGCCTGGGATCCGATACGCAGTATTTT. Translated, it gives CASSWGGLGSDTQYF.